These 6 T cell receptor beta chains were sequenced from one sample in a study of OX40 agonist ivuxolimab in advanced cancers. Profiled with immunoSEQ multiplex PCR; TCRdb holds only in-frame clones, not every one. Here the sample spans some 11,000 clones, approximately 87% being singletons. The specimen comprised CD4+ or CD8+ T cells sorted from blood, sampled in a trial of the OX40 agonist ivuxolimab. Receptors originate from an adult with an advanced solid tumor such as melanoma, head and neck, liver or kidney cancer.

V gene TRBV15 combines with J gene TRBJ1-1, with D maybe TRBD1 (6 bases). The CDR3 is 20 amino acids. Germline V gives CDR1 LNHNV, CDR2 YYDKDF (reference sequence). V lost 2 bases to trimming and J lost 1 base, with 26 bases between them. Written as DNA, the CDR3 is TGTGCCACCAGCAGAAGAGGGGGGATTTTGGCGGGACACCAGAACACTGAAGCTTTCTTT. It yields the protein CATSRRGGILAGHQNTEAFF.

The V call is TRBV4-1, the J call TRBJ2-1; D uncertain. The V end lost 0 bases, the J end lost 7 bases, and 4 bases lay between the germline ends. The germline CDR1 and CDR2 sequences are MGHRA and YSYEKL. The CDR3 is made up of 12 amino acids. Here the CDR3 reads CASSQDRNEQFF. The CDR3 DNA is TGCGCCAGCAGCCAAGATCGGAATGAGCAGTTCTTC.

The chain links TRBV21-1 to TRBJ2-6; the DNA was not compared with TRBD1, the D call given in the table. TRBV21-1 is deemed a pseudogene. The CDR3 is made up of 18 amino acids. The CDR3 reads CASSKADRGRVGANVLTF. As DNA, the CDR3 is TGTGCCAGCAGCAAAGCGGACAGGGGGCGAGTTGGGGCCAACGTCCTGACTTTC.

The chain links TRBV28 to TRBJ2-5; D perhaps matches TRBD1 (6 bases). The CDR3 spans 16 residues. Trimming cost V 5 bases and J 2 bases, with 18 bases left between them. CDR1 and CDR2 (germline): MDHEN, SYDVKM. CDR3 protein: CASSLYGRGFQETQYF. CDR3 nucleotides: TGTGCCAGCAGTCTGTACGGCAGGGGATTTCAAGAGACCCAGTACTTC.

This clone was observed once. CDR3 bases: TGTGCCAGCAGCCCAACAGGGGCGGGCTCCTACGAGCAGTACTTC. Amino acids: CASSPTGAGSYEQYF. The chain combines TRBV9 with TRBJ2-7; 7 bases map to TRBD1. V shed 4 bases and J 0 bases; nucleotides not matched to a gene: 7. The CDR3 runs to 15 residues. Germline loops: CDR1 SGDLS, CDR2 YYNGEE.

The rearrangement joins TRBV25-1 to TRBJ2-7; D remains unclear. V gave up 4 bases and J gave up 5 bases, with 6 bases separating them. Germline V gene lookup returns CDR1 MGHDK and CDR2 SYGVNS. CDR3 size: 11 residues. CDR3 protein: CASSGHHEQYF. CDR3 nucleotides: TGTGCCAGCAGTGGGCACCACGAGCAGTACTTC.